In its sample, the clone carrying this T cell receptor (beta chain) was seen a few times. This record belongs to a study of blood T cell repertoires in COVID-19. Study-level background: The United States, Italy and Spain were the sources of the acute and convalescent COVID-19 samples. PBMCs, B-cell-depleted T cells, or T cells provided the cDNA or gDNA that made up the material.

Seattle's cohort entered during active infection and was followed longitudinally. Profiled with immunoSEQ multiplex PCR; TCRdb holds only in-frame clones, not every one. The sample holds a few hundred thousand clones, 83% seen once. The V and J ends lost 3 bases and 0 bases respectively, with 14 bases between them. This CDR3 has 16 residues. The V gene's germline CDR1 is GTSNPN and CDR2 SVGIG (reference sequence). The clonotype was recovered from a woman aged 25 to 45 with COVID-19, enrolled during active disease. The chain combines TRBV30 with TRBJ1-4; D not resolved. Sequenced material: peripheral blood. The CDR3 here is CAWSLMGVATNEKLFF. CDR3 coding DNA: TGTGCCTGGAGCCTAATGGGAGTTGCAACTAATGAAAAACTGTTTTTT.